Below, 8 T cell receptor beta chains from the same sample are listed, as sequenced in a study of blood T cell repertoires in COVID-19. The assay was immunoSEQ multiplex PCR, and TCRdb's table has in-frame clones only and misses some. The sample yields a few hundred thousand clones, around four fifths seen once. Sample: PBMCs or T cells enriched from blood (not recorded which). All receptors derive from a woman in her forties or fifties who had recovered from COVID-19.

V gene TRBV24-1 combines with J gene TRBJ2-5; 8 bases match TRBD1. The length of the CDR3 is 14 residues. The trim removed 4 bases at V and 5 bases at J, leaving 5 bases unmatched. CDR1 KGHDR and CDR2 SFDVKD come from the germline V gene. In nucleotides, the CDR3 is TGTGCCACCAGTGAGTCAGGGGGCGCGGAGACCCAGTACTTC. Translated: CATSESGGAETQYF.

The V gene is TRBV2, the J gene TRBJ1-2; possible D gene TRBD1, 5 bases. The CDR3 extends over 13 amino acids. V was pared by 6 bases and J by 7 bases, with 15 bases between. The germline V gene has CDR1 SNHLY and CDR2 FYNNEI. The CDR3 DNA reads as TGTGCCAGCAGAGACGGGGGGTCAGGTGGCTACACCTTC. Residues: CASRDGGSGGYTF.

V and J are TRBV9 and TRBJ2-7, with D possibly matching TRBD1 (6 bases). Trimming pared 3 bases from V and 0 bases from J, leaving 13 bases between. The CDR3 is made up of 15 amino acids. Germline V gives CDR1 SGDLS, CDR2 YYNGEE. The CDR3 DNA follows: TGTGCCAGCAGCGCCGGACAGATGAGCTCCTACGAGCAGTACTTC. It codes for CASSAGQMSSYEQYF.

The chain joins TRBV4-3 to TRBJ2-3, with D unresolved. Germline CDR1 and CDR2: LGHNA and YSLEER. Trimming left V 5 bases short and J 6 bases short, with 12 bases between. The CDR3 is made up of 13 amino acids. CDR3 sequence reads: CASSARARDTQYF. The DNA of the CDR3 is TGCGCCAGCAGCGCCCGCGCACGGGATACGCAGTATTTT.

The V call is TRBV11-3, the J call TRBJ2-7; D is perhaps TRBD1 (6 bases). The CDR3 length is 12 residues. V lost 4 bases to trimming and J lost 4 bases, with 8 bases between them. Germline values: CDR1 SGHNT, CDR2 YENEEA. CDR3 loop: CASSSGQYEQYF. CDR3 DNA: TGTGCCAGCAGCTCTGGACAGTACGAGCAGTACTTC.

V and J are TRBV4-1 and TRBJ2-5; D uncertain. Germline CDR1 is MGHRA and CDR2 is YSYEKL. CDR3 length equals 15 residues. Trimming took 1 base from V and 0 from J, leaving 9 bases between them. The CDR3 nucleotides read TGCGCCAGCAGCCAAGCCGGTCGGTACCAAGAGACCCAGTACTTC. Translated: CASSQAGRYQETQYF.

This clone was seen only a few times. The chain joins TRBV2 to TRBJ2-5; 10 bases match TRBD2. V gave up 6 bases and J gave up 5 bases; unmatched junction bases: 6. Germline V CDR1 and CDR2: SNHLY, FYNNEI. The CDR3 runs to 14 residues. The CDR3: CASSSGLASETQYF. The CDR3 DNA follows: TGTGCCAGCAGCTCGGGACTAGCGTCCGAGACCCAGTACTTC.

This sequence joins TRBV11-1 and TRBJ2-3; the D gene is possibly TRBD2 (6 bases). CDR3 size: 14 residues. Deletions cut 1 base from V and 4 bases from J, with 9 bases between. Germline V gene sequence: CDR1 SGHAT, CDR2 FQDESV (reference sequence). In DNA, the CDR3 is TGTGCCAGCAGCTTAGTTTCGGGGGCAGATACGCAGTATTTT. This translates into CASSLVSGADTQYF.